This T cell receptor beta chain came from a study of read filtering for tumor transcriptome and immune sequencing. Whole-study context: By R-ISS, stages I, II and III held approximately 8, 17 and 7 patients. Study-level points and caveats: Even smaller IR-seq throughput identified most shared clonotypes.

From approximately 430 ng of RNA, a library with molecular barcoded alpha/delta and beta/gamma adaptors was made. TCRdb recomputed calls from the reads with MiXCR, one row per CDR3 protein. This sample carries 100,000 to 150,000 distinct CDR3 sequences, approximately 13% of them seen once, and the ten largest clones take around 8.3%. This clonotype showed up many times. Its cognate antigen is unknown. The CDR3 totals 14 residues. Per germline, CDR1 SGHTA and CDR2 FQGNSA. V was cut by 4 bases and J by 5 bases, with 9 bases left in between. The TCR sequence derives from a donor aged 40 or over with multiple myeloma. The sequencing input was a population of CD138-negative cells sorted from bone marrow. The rearrangement joins TRBV7-2 to TRBJ1-6; D ambiguous. DNA for the CDR3: TGTGCCAGCAGCTCTCCCTTCGATAATTCACCCCTCCACTTT. It specifies CASSSPFDNSPLHF.